The 9 T cell receptor beta chains below all came from one sample that was sequenced in a study of cytomegalovirus exposure and HLA in healthy donors. Both 60 Vbeta primers and 13 Jbeta primers went into the PCR. Clones were read by immunoSEQ multiplex PCR, and TCRdb kept only the in-frame ones, dropping some. The sample data list about 64,000 clones. Sequenced material: PBMCs. These TCRs come from a woman aged 18-29 years in good health and CMV-seronegative.

Regarding this clone: Other DNA variants within this sample encode the same CDR3. V usage is TRBV5-1 and J usage is TRBJ2-2, with a possible D match to TRBD1 (6 bases). Trimming pared 4 bases from V and 1 base from J, leaving 8 bases between. The germline gives CDR1 SGHRS, CDR2 YFSETQ. The CDR3 consists of 14 residues. CDR3 DNA: TGCGCCAGCAGCCTGGGACAGAACACCGGGGAGCTGTTTTTT. The encoded protein is CASSLGQNTGELFF.

This sequence joins TRBV9 and TRBJ2-1; D call uncertain. The ends were cut back, 6 bases at V and 8 bases at J, with 18 bases in the middle. CDR1 and CDR2 from the germline V gene are SGDLS and YYNGEE. CDR3 size: 14 residues. CDR3 in DNA: TGTGCCAGCAACCCCGATACCGCAGTCGATGAGCAGTTCTTC. Translation gives CASNPDTAVDEQFF.

The chain is built from TRBV7-9 and TRBJ2-7; 11 nucleotides agree with TRBD2. The V gene end was trimmed by 2 bases and the J gene end by 1 base; junction bases not matched to a gene: 7. The V gene's germline CDR1 is SEHNR and CDR2 FQNEAQ (reference sequence). This CDR3 has 17 residues. The CDR3 spells CASSLPTSGIGSYEQYF. DNA of the CDR3: TGTGCCAGCAGCTTACCGACTAGCGGGATAGGGTCCTACGAGCAGTACTTC.

The DNA for the CDR3 is TGTGCCAGCAGCGTAGACTACCATCGTACGCAGTATTTT. It translates to CASSVDYHRTQYF. V is TRBV9 and J is TRBJ2-3; D is unclear. The V gene lost 0 bases and the J gene lost 8 bases, with 10 bases spanning the gap. Germline loops: CDR1 SGDLS, CDR2 YYNGEE. There are 13 residues in the CDR3. The complete variable domain, with remaining parts taken from reference TRBV9 and TRBJ2-3, reads DSGVTQTPKHLITATGQRVTLRCSPRSGDLSVYWYQQSLDQGLQFLIQYYNGEERAKGNILERFSAQQFPDLHSELNLSSLELGDSALYFCASSVDYHRTQYFGPGTRLTVL.

V gene TRBV11-3 combines with J gene TRBJ1-1; D is unclear. The length of the CDR3 is 15 residues. Germline V gene data show CDR1 as SGHNT and CDR2 as YENEEA. V lost 5 bases and J lost 4, with 17 bases in between. The CDR3 loop reads CASSEDGRAGTEAFF. CDR3 coding DNA: TGTGCCAGCAGCGAGGACGGACGGGCGGGCACTGAAGCTTTCTTT.

CDR3 in DNA: TGTGCCAGCAGCCAAGAACGAGCTCAGTTCTTC. Amino acid sequence: CASSQERAQFF. V usage is TRBV14 and J usage is TRBJ2-1, with D uncertain. CDR1 and CDR2 (germline): SGHDN, FVKESK. Deletions cut 0 bases from V and 13 bases from J, with 7 bases between. The CDR3 has 11 residues.

The V and J genes are TRBV5-6 and TRBJ2-4; D is uncertain. V lost 5 bases to trimming and J lost 8 bases, with 17 bases between them. The CDR3 consists of 14 residues. Per the germline V gene, CDR1 is SGHDT and CDR2 is YYEEEE. In DNA form, the CDR3 reads TGTGCCAGCAGGTCCCGGGTCCTTCGGGACATTCAGTACTTC. Translating gives CASRSRVLRDIQYF. The whole variable domain, filled in from reference TRBV5-6 and TRBJ2-4, reads DAGVTQSPTHLIKTRGQQVTLRCSPKSGHDTVSWYQQALGQGPQFIFQYYEEEERQRGNFPDRFSGHQFPNYSSELNVNALLLGDSALYLCASRSRVLRDIQYFGAGTRLSVL.

The chain joins TRBV1 to TRBJ1-5. TRBV1 is a listed pseudogene. The CDR3 runs 15 residues. CDR3 bases: TGCACCAGCAGGCTGCGGCATCATACTAATCAGCCCCAGCATTTT. This gives the protein CTSRLRHHTNQPQHF.

The V call is TRBV19, the J call TRBJ2-1; 8 nucleotides agree with TRBD2. CDR1 is LNHDA, CDR2 SQIVND, per germline (reference sequence). V dropped 9 bases and J dropped 6; count of bases not matched to a gene: 13. The CDR3 consists of 15 residues. CDR3: CASWVGRGVGNEQFF. The CDR3 nucleotides are TGTGCCAGCTGGGTCGGGAGGGGGGTTGGCAATGAGCAGTTCTTC.